These 14 T cell receptor beta chains were sequenced from one sample in a study of blood T cell repertoires in COVID-19. TCRdb keeps only in-frame clones here, not all; method: immunoSEQ multiplex PCR. The sample holds 200,000 to 300,000 clones, over 90% seen once. The specimen was peripheral blood. Receptors were obtained from a man younger than 45 with COVID-19, enrolled during active disease.

The chain joins TRBV12-3 or TRBV12-4 to TRBJ1-3; D ambiguous. CDR3 size: 13 residues. Trimming took 11 bases from V and 0 from J, leaving 11 bases between them. The CDR3 sequence is CAGRVASGNTIYF. CDR3 DNA: TGTGCCGGGCGTGTTGCCTCTGGAAACACCATATATTTT.

This chain uses TRBV15 with TRBJ2-3; 8 nucleotides agree with TRBD2. V dropped 5 bases and J dropped 0; count of bases not matched to a gene: 7. The CDR3 sequence is 16 residues long. Germline V lookup: CDR1 LNHNV, CDR2 YYDKDF (reference sequence). CDR3 sequence: CATSDGRGTSTDTQYF. The CDR3 nucleotides are TGTGCCACCAGCGACGGGAGGGGTACTAGCACAGATACGCAGTATTTT.

This chain joins TRBV6-5 and TRBJ1-2; weak D call: TRBD1 (5 bases). Germline V gene data show CDR1 as MNHEY and CDR2 as SVGAGI. The V end lost 0 bases, the J end lost 2 bases, and 10 bases lay between the germline ends. The CDR3 consists of 15 residues. The DNA of the CDR3 is TGTGCCAGCAGTTACTCCAGCCGACAGAACTATGGCTACACCTTC. Amino acids: CASSYSSRQNYGYTF.

The chain couples TRBV7-9 to TRBJ2-3; D might be TRBD2 (7 bases). Trimming left V 0 bases short and J 4 bases short, with 11 bases between. The V gene's germline CDR1 is SEHNR and CDR2 FQNEAQ (reference sequence). This CDR3 is built from 15 residues. As DNA, the CDR3 is TGTGCCAGCAGCTTAGCGGGGGGGGCGGCAGATACGCAGTATTTT. It translates to CASSLAGGAADTQYF.

The V gene is TRBV2, the J gene TRBJ1-5; D unresolved. CDR1 and CDR2 (germline): SNHLY, FYNNEI. Trimming pared 6 bases from V and 7 bases from J, leaving 16 bases between. This CDR3 is 14 amino acids long. This CDR3 reads CASSAGDEEQPQHF. In nucleotides, the CDR3 is TGTGCCAGCAGCGCCGGGGATGAGGAACAGCCCCAGCATTTT.

The chain employs TRBV5-6 and TRBJ1-2, with D unresolved. V gave up 1 base and J gave up 8 bases, with 15 bases separating them. The CDR3 totals 14 residues. CDR1 is SGHDT, CDR2 YYEEEE, per germline. The CDR3 DNA is TGTGCCAGCAGCTTGTTTTCATACTATATGGGCTACACCTTC. It yields the protein CASSLFSYYMGYTF.

This CDR3 reads CASSLETGNTEAFF. The CDR3 DNA sequence: TGTGCCAGCAGCTTGGAAACAGGGAACACTGAAGCTTTCTTT. This chain links TRBV5-4 with TRBJ1-1; TRBD1 is a possible D gene (5 bases). CDR1 and CDR2 from the germline V gene are SGHNT and YYREEE (reference sequence). V was cut by 0 bases and J by 1 base, with 7 bases left in between. The CDR3 extends over 14 amino acids. Looking up the rest from reference TRBV5-4 and TRBJ1-1 gives the full variable domain: ETGVTQSPTHLIKTRGQQVTLRCSSQSGHNTVSWYQQALGQGPQFIFQYYREEENGRGNFPPRFSGLQFPNYSSELNVNALELDDSALYLCASSLETGNTEAFFGQGTRLTVV.

The gene calls are TRBV5-1 and TRBJ2-2; the match to TRBD1 covers 9 bases. V was clipped by 1 base and J by 1 base; unmatched bases: 2. This CDR3 has 16 amino acids. Germline V CDR1 and CDR2: SGHRS, YFSETQ. CDR3 bases: TGCGCCAGCAGCTTGAGGGGACAGGGGAACACCGGGGAGCTGTTTTTT. This sequence encodes CASSLRGQGNTGELFF.

V is TRBV5-6 and J is TRBJ2-3; no firm D call. The V end lost 0 bases, the J end lost 6 bases, and 5 bases lay between the germline ends. The CDR3 is 12 amino acids. Germline V CDR1 and CDR2: SGHDT, YYEEEE. CDR3 in DNA: TGTGCCAGCAGCTTGGCCGAGGATACGCAGTATTTT. It yields the protein CASSLAEDTQYF.

The J gene is TRBJ2-1, the V gene TRBV6-2 or TRBV6-3, with TRBD1 matching 8 bases. The V gene end was trimmed by 4 bases and the J gene end by 1 base; junction bases not matched to a gene: 3. The CDR3 contains 15 residues. In germline, CDR1 is MNHEY, CDR2 SVGEGT. The CDR3 reads CASSFRGHSYNEQFF. CDR3 nucleotides: TGTGCCAGCAGTTTCAGGGGGCATTCCTACAATGAGCAGTTCTTC.

Note on this clone: Other DNA sequences in the same sample also yield this CDR3. The V and J genes are TRBV6-6 and TRBJ1-1, with TRBD1 matching 8 bases. This CDR3 region has 14 residues. Per the germline V gene, CDR1 is MNHNY and CDR2 is SVGAGI (reference sequence). Trimming at V came to 0 bases and at J to 5 bases, leaving 2 bases not matched to a gene. This chain's CDR3 is CASSYSTGGTEAFF. The CDR3 bases are TGTGCCAGCAGTTACTCAACAGGGGGGACTGAAGCTTTCTTT.

This rearrangement joins TRBV5-6 to TRBJ1-2; no definite D call. Trimming took 1 base from V and 0 from J, leaving 10 bases between them. Germline loops: CDR1 SGHDT, CDR2 YYEEEE. CDR3 length: 15 residues. This CDR3 is CASSLSPGANYGYTF. DNA of the CDR3: TGTGCCAGCAGCTTGTCGCCGGGAGCTAACTATGGCTACACCTTC.

The rearrangement links TRBV3-1 (or the pseudogene TRBV3-2) to TRBJ2-7; D remains unclear. Germline values: CDR1 LGHDT, CDR2 YNNKEL (reference sequence). This CDR3 is built from 13 residues. V lost 0 bases, J lost 3 bases, and 6 bases lay in between. CDR3 loop: CASSQEPGYEQYF. DNA for the CDR3: TGTGCCAGCAGCCAAGAGCCCGGCTACGAGCAGTACTTC.

The chain links TRBV11-2 to TRBJ1-3, with D possibly being TRBD1 (5 bases). Trimming removed 0 bases from V and 4 bases from J, with 13 bases in between. The CDR3 covers 16 residues. Germline V gene lookup returns CDR1 SGHAT and CDR2 FQNNGV. As DNA, the CDR3 is TGTGCCAGCAGCTTAGATCGCGGGGCCCCAGGAAACACCATATATTTT. Its translation: CASSLDRGAPGNTIYF.